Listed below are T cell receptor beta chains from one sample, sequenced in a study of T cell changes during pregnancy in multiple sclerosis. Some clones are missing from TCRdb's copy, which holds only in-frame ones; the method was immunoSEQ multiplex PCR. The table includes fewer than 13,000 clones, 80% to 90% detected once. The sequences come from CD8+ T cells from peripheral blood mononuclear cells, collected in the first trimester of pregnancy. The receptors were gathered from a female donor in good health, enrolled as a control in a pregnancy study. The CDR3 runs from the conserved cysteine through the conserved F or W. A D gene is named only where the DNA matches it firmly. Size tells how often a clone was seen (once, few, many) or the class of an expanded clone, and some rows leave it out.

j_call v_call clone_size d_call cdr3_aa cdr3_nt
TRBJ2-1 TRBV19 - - CASSFERSYNEQFF TGTGCCAGTAGTTTCGAGCGTTCCTACAATGAGCAGTTCTTC
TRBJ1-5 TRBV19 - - CASSIEGVQPQHF TGTGCCAGTAGTATTGAAGGGGTTCAGCCCCAGCATTTT
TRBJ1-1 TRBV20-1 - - CSIPGAPEAFF TGCAGTATCCCAGGGGCCCCTGAAGCTTTCTTT
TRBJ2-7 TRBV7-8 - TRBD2 CASSLGLAGQHYEQYF TGTGCCAGCAGCTTAGGACTAGCGGGGCAACACTACGAGCAGTACTTC
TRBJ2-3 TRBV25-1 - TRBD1 CASSEYRTGGDTQYF TGTGCCAGCAGTGAATACCGGACAGGGGGGGATACGCAGTATTTT
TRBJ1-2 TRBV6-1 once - CASSEGRDSDGYTF TGTGCCAGCAGTGAAGGGAGGGATTCAGATGGCTACACCTTC
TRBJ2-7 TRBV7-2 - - CASSLGDAAWGDEQYF TGTGCCAGCAGCTTAGGGGACGCGGCTTGGGGGGACGAGCAGTACTTC
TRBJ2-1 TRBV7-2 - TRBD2 CASSLRLAGVLYNEQFF TGTGCCAGCAGCTTACGTTTAGCGGGGGTGCTATACAATGAGCAGTTCTTC
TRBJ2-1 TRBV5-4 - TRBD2 CASSAGLAGWDEQFF TGTGCCAGCAGCGCGGGACTAGCGGGGTGGGATGAGCAGTTCTTC
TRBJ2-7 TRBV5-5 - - CASSLARGHEQYF TGTGCCAGCAGCTTGGCCAGGGGCCACGAGCAGTACTTC
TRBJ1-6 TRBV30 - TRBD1 CAWGRDRPSSYNSPLHF TGTGCCTGGGGCCGGGACAGACCCAGCTCCTATAATTCACCCCTCCACTTT
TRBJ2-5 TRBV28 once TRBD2 CASSLGASGGGETQYF TGTGCCAGCAGTCTAGGGGCCAGCGGGGGTGGGGAGACCCAGTACTTC
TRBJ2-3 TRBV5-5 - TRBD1 CASSLAGTGSTDTQYF TGTGCCAGCAGCTTGGCCGGGACAGGGAGCACAGATACGCAGTATTTT
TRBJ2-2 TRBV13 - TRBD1 CASSPIGTGGEFAGELFF TGTGCCAGCAGCCCCATCGGGACAGGGGGCGAGTTTGCCGGGGAGCTGTTTTTT
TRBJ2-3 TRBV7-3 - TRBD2 CASSESGGRLTDTQYF TGTGCCAGCAGCGAGTCGGGCGGGAGGCTCACAGATACGCAGTATTTT
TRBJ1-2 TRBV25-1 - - CASNQTVNYGYTF TGTGCCAGCAACCAGACAGTTAACTATGGCTACACCTTC
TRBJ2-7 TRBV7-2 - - CASSLGRRPFEQYF TGTGCCAGCAGCTTAGGGCGCAGGCCGTTCGAGCAGTACTTC
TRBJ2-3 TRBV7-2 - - CASSSSRVMVETDTQYF TGTGCCAGCAGCTCCTCCAGGGTGATGGTCGAAACAGATACGCAGTATTTT
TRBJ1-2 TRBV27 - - CASSPTGMVYYGYTF TGTGCCAGCAGCCCCACCGGGATGGTCTACTATGGCTACACCTTC
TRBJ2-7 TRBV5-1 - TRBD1 CASSLGAPGQGPQYF TGCGCCAGCAGCTTGGGGGCCCCGGGACAGGGCCCTCAGTACTTC
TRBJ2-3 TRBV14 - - CASSRPSEGADTQYF TGTGCCAGCAGCCGCCCGAGTGAGGGGGCAGATACGCAGTATTTT
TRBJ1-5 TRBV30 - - CACRDNNQPQHF TGTGCCTGCCGGGACAACAATCAGCCCCAGCATTTT
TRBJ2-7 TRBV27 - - CASSPTFDSYEQYF TGTGCCAGCAGTCCAACATTCGACTCCTACGAGCAGTACTTC